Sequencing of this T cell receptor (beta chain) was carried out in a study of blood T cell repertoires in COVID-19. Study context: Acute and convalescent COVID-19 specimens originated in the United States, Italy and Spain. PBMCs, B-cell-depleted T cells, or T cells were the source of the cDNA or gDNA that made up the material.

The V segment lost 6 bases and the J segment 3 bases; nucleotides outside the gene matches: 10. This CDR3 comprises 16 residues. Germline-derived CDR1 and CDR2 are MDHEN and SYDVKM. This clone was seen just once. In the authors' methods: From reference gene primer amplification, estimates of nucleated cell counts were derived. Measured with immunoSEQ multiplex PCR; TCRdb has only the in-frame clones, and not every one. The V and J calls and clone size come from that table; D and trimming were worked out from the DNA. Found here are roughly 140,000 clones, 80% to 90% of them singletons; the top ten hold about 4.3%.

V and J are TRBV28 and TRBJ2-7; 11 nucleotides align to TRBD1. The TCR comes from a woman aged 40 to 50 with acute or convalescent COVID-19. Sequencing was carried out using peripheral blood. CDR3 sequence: CASSERTGGNLYEQYF. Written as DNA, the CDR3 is TGTGCCAGCAGCGAGAGGACAGGGGGCAACCTCTACGAGCAGTACTTC.